This T cell receptor (beta chain) was identified in a study of CD8 T cells in ankylosing spondylitis. With 2 bases clipped from V and 7 bases from J, the junction kept 4 bases outside the gene matches. The germline V gene has CDR1 KGHDR and CDR2 SFDVKD. CDR3 length equals 14 residues. The authors made TCR beta libraries by quantitative 5'-RACE with molecular barcodes. TCRdb reprocessed the 5' RACE reads via MiXCR and lists one record per CDR3 protein. Among some 100,000 distinct CDR3 sequences listed, roughly 9% were seen once. This clonotype appeared many times. The antigen remains unidentified. Findings of the study overall: Prior work had noted some motif variants in reactive arthritis blood and synovial fluid. CD8+ disease-linked clones were present at relatively low frequencies in blood. Reportedly, disease-linked clones are significantly enriched in ankylosing spondylitis patients' matched synovial fluid. Apparently characteristic of ankylosing spondylitis blood was a TCR beta motif (roughly eight highly homologous variants).

V gene TRBV24-1 combines with J gene TRBJ2-4; 7 bases are shared with TRBD1. Sequenced: blood, either unsorted or a sorted T cell fraction (not recorded which). The clonotype was recovered from a male donor with ankylosing spondylitis. CDR3 sequence reads: CATSDSDRANIQYF. CDR3 DNA: TGTGCCACCAGTGATTCTGACAGGGCGAACATTCAGTACTTC.